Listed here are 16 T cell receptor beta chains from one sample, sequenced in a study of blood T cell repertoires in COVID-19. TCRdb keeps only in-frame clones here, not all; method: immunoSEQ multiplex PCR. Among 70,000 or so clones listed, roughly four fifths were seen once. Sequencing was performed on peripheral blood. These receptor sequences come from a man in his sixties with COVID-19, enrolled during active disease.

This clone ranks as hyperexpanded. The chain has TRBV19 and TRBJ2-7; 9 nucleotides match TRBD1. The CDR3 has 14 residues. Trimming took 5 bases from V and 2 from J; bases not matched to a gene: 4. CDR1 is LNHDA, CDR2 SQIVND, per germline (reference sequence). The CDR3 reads CASSLQGATYEQYF. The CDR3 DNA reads TGTGCCAGTAGTTTACAGGGGGCCACCTACGAGCAGTACTTC.

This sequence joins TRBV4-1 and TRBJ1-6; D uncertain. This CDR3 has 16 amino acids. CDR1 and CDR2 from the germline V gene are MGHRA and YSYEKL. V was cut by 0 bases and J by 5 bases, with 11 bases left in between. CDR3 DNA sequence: TGCGCCAGCAGCCAAGACGTGAGGAGAAATAATTCACCCCTCCACTTT. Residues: CASSQDVRRNNSPLHF.

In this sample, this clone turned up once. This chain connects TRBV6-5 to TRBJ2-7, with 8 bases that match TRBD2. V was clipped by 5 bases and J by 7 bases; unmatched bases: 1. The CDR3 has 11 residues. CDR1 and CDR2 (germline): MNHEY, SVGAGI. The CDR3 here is CASSRGGEQYF. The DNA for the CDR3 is TGTGCCAGCAGTCGCGGGGGGGAGCAGTACTTC.

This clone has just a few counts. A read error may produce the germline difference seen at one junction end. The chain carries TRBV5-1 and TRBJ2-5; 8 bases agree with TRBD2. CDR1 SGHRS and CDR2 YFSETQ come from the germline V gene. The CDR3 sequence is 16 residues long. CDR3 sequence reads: CASSLAPGLAGETQYF. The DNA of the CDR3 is TGCGCCAGCAGTTTGGCCCCGGGCCTAGCGGGAGAGACCCAGTACTTC.

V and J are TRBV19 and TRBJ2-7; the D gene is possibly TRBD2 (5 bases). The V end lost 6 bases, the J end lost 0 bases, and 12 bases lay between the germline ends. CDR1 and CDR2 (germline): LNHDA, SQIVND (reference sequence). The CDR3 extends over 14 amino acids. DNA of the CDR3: TGTGCCAGTAGAACCAGCGGAAGCTCCTACGAGCAGTACTTC. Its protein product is CASRTSGSSYEQYF.

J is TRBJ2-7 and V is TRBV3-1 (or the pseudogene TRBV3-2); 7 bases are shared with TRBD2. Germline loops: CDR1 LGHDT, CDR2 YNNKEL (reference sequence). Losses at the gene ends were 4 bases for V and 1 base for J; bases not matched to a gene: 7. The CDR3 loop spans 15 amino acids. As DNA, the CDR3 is TGTGCCAGCAGCCCCCTGGCGGGAGTTTCCTACGAGCAGTACTTC. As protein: CASSPLAGVSYEQYF.

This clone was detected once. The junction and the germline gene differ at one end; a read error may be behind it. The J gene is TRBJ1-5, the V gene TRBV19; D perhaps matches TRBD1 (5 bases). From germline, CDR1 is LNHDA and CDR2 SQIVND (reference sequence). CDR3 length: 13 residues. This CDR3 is CASRGQGNQPQHF. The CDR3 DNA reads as TGTGCCAGTAGGGGGCAGGGCAACCAGCCCCAGCATTTT.

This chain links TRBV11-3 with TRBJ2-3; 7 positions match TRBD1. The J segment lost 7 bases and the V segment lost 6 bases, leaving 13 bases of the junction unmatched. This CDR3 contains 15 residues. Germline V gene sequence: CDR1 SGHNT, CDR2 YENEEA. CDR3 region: CASRPTGTAGHTQYF. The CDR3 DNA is TGTGCCAGCAGACCCACCGGGACAGCCGGCCATACGCAGTATTTT.

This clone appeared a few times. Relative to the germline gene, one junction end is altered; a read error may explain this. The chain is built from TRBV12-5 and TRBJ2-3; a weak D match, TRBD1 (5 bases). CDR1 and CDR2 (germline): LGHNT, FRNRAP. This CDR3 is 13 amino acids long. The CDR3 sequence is CASALSGHDTQYF. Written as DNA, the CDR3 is TGTGCTAGTGCTTTGTCAGGGCACGATACGCAGTATTTT. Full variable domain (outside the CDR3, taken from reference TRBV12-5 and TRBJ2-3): DARVTQTPRHKVTEMGQEVTMRCQPILGHNTVFWYRQTMMQGLELLAYFRNRAPLDDSGMPKDRFSAEMPDATLATLKIQPSEPRDSAVYFCASALSGHDTQYFGPGTRLTVL.

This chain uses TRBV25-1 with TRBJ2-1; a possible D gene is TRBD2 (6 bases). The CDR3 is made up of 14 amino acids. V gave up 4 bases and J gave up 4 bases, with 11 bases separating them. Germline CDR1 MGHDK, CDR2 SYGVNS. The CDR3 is CASSGGLVYNEQFF. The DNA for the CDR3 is TGTGCCAGCAGTGGGGGACTGGTGTACAATGAGCAGTTCTTC. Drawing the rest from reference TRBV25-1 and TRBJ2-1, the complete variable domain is EADIYQTPRYLVIGTGKKITLECSQTMGHDKMYWYQQDPGMELHLIHYSYGVNSTEKGDLSSESTVSRIRTEHFPLTLESARPSHTSQYLCASSGGLVYNEQFFGPGTRLTVL.

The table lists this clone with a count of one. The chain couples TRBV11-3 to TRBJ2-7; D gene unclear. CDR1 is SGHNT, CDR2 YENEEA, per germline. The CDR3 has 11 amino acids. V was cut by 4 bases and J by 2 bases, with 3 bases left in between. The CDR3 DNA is TGTGCCAGCAGCTCTACCTACGAGCAGTACTTC. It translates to CASSSTYEQYF.

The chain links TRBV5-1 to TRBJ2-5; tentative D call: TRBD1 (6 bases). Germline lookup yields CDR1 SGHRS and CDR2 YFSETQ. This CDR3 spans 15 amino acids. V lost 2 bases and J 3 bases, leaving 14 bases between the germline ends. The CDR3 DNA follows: TGCGCCAGCAGCTTCACCGGGACATCCGAAGAGACCCAGTACTTC. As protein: CASSFTGTSEETQYF.

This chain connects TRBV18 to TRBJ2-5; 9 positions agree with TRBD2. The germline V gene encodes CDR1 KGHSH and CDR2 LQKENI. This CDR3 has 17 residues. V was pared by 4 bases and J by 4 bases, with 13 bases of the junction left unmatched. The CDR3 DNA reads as TGTGCCAGCTCACGGACAGACACAGCGGGGGGAATAGAGACCCAGTACTTC. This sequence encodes CASSRTDTAGGIETQYF.

The chain's CDR3 is CAQGSPETQYF. The CDR3 nucleotides are TGTGCCCAGGGCTCCCCGGAGACCCAGTACTTC. The chain joins TRBV6-5 to TRBJ2-5, with TRBD1 as a possible D gene (5 bases). Germline lookup yields CDR1 MNHEY and CDR2 SVGAGI. This CDR3 has 11 residues. With 11 bases removed from V and 5 bases from J, the gap between germline ends came to 12 bases.

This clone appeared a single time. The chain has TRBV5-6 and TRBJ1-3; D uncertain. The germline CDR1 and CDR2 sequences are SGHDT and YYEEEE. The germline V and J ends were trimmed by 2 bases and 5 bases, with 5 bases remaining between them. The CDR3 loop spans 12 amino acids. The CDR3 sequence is CASSFFRNTIYF. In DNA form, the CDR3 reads TGTGCCAGCAGCTTTTTTAGAAACACCATATATTTT.

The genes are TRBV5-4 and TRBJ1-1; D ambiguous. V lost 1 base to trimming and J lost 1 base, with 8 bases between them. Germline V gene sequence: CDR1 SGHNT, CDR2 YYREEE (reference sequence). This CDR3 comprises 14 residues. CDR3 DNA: TGTGCCAGCAGCTTGCCCAGGCCGAACACTGAAGCTTTCTTT. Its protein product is CASSLPRPNTEAFF.